The source of this T cell receptor (beta chain) is a study of T cell repertoires and Cas9 in healthy adults. On the study more broadly: Characterization of SpCas9-reactive CD4 and CD8 T cells covered multi-effector potency, cytotoxicity and lineage. Study-level results: Reportedly, SpCas9-reactive effector T cell proliferation and function were mitigated by SpCas9-reactive Tregs in vitro.

About this clone itself: Its antigen remains unknown.

The assay was immunoSEQ multiplex PCR, and TCRdb's table has in-frame clones only and misses some. Among approximately 21,000 clones listed, more than 90% were seen once. The CDR3 is 14 residues long. Trimming cost V 3 bases and J 6 bases, with 14 bases left between them. From germline, CDR1 is MDHEN and CDR2 SYDVKM. The J gene is TRBJ1-1, the V gene TRBV28, with D tentatively TRBD1 (5 bases). The clonotype originates from a human donor in good health. The specimen was CD4+ effector T cells (CD127+, CD25-, CD137-, CD154-) from PBMCs; culture status not recorded. The CDR3 is CASSFHSGTAEAFF. The CDR3 DNA follows: TGTGCCAGCAGTTTCCATAGCGGGACCGCTGAAGCTTTCTTT.